This T cell receptor beta chain was documented in a study of blood T cells in healthy people across ages. Turning to the study itself: About one barcoded beta molecule per two T cells was the capture yield of template switching.

This clonotype was detected many times. Its antigen is undetermined. General study findings and limits: CMV infection status of these donors was not known.

With 4 bases removed from V and 8 bases from J, the gap between germline ends came to 16 bases. Germline V gene lookup returns CDR1 LGHDT and CDR2 YNNKEL (reference sequence). There are 14 residues in the CDR3. With a J-beta primer mix and a sample-barcoded 5' primer, a second PCR ran about 6 to 11 cycles. TCRdb recomputed calls from the 5' RACE reads with MiXCR, one row per CDR3 protein. The profile shows hundreds of thousands of distinct CDR3 sequences, around 31% of them singletons. Samples each had at least 5.5 micrograms of total RNA extracted. The clonotype originates from a woman of 80 years or more in good health. The sequenced sample was blood. The chain uses TRBV3-1 and TRBJ2-3, with D tentatively TRBD1 (5 bases). CDR3 protein: CASSPVQGSTTQYF. The CDR3 DNA sequence: TGTGCCAGCAGCCCAGTTCAGGGTTCAACTACGCAGTATTTT.